These 27 T cell receptor beta chains originate from one sample sequenced in a study of Ad26.COV2.S vaccination and SARS-CoV-2 variants. Described treatment: roughly 18 received Ad26.COV2.S at low or high dose, single or two shots; about 5 received placebo; per-sample allocation not given. Samples analyzed were those drawn on day 63 after the first vaccine or placebo injection. This table comes from immunoSEQ multiplex PCR, and its TCRdb copy is limited to in-frame clones, with some not included. In the table there are about 250,000 clones, around 90% of which are singletons. The sample in question was peripheral blood, obtained in a trial of Ad26.COV2.S vaccine versus placebo. The source of these receptors is a person aged 18-60 years who received the Ad26.COV2.S COVID-19 vaccine or a placebo.

V gene TRBV5-6 combines with J gene TRBJ2-3; 9 positions agree with TRBD2. Germline CDR1 and CDR2: SGHDT and YYEEEE. The CDR3 runs 16 residues. Trimming cost V 1 base and J 5 bases; bases outside gene matches: 8. The CDR3 DNA sequence: TGTGCCAGCAGCTTGTGGAGTCTAGCGGGGATAGATACGCAGTATTTT. Encoded protein: CASSLWSLAGIDTQYF.

The genes are TRBV4-2 and TRBJ1-1, with TRBD1 matching 7 bases. The V and J ends lost 0 bases and 2 bases, in that order; junction bases with no gene match: 9. The CDR3 length is 17 residues. Germline V gives CDR1 LGHNA, CDR2 YNFKEQ. The CDR3 reads CASSQDDREGYNTEAFF. DNA of the CDR3: TGTGCCAGCAGCCAAGATGACAGGGAGGGTTATAACACTGAAGCTTTCTTT.

V gene TRBV19 combines with J gene TRBJ1-1; D remains unclear. This CDR3 spans 14 amino acids. Germline V gene data show CDR1 as LNHDA and CDR2 as SQIVND (reference sequence). Between the trimmed V and J ends, which lost 2 bases and 4 bases, there was a span of 11 bases. CDR3 sequence: CASSITGRRTEAFF. In DNA form, the CDR3 reads TGTGCCAGTAGTATAACGGGGAGGCGCACTGAAGCTTTCTTT. The variable domain in full, with the rest retrieved from reference TRBV19 and TRBJ1-1, is DGGITQSPKYLFRKEGQNVTLSCEQNLNHDAMYWYRQDPGQGLRLIYYSQIVNDFQKGDIAEGYSVSREKKESFPLTVTSAQKNPTAFYLCASSITGRRTEAFFGQGTRLTVV.

This clone was seen only once. The chain combines TRBV6-6 with TRBJ1-1; D uncertain. The CDR3 covers 16 residues. V gave up 8 bases and J gave up 4 bases, with 23 bases separating them. Germline V gene lookup returns CDR1 MNHNY and CDR2 SVGAGI (reference sequence). DNA for the CDR3: TGTGCCAGCTCTACGGTGGGAGGACGGTTTCCCACTGAAGCTTTCTTT. It yields the protein CASSTVGGRFPTEAFF.

This chain uses TRBV30 with TRBJ1-2; D is unclear. The CDR3 sequence is 10 residues long. The germline V and J ends were trimmed by 5 bases and 8 bases, with 9 bases remaining between them. Germline lookup yields CDR1 GTSNPN and CDR2 SVGIG (reference sequence). The CDR3 bases are TGTGCCTGGGGAGACTGGGGCTACACCTTC. Translation gives CAWGDWGYTF.

The rearrangement links TRBV14 to TRBJ2-7; perhaps TRBD1 as D (8 bases). The CDR3 spans 15 residues. V was shortened by 5 bases and J by 0 bases, with 14 bases between the two germline ends. CDR1 and CDR2 from the germline V gene are SGHDN and FVKESK. CDR3 DNA sequence: TGTGCCAGCAGCACCTACAGGGGGGGCTCCTACGAGCAGTACTTC. Translating gives CASSTYRGGSYEQYF.

The chain uses TRBV7-9 and TRBJ1-2; D possibly corresponds to TRBD1 (6 bases). From germline, CDR1 is SEHNR and CDR2 FQNEAQ (reference sequence). The CDR3 consists of 15 residues. Trimming stripped 4 bases from V and 4 bases from J, with 16 bases between. DNA for the CDR3: TGTGCCAGCAGCTCCGGACAGCGCTGGGCCTATGGCTACACCTTC. Translated: CASSSGQRWAYGYTF. Full variable domain (remainder filled in from reference TRBV7-9 and TRBJ1-2): DTGVSQNPRHKITKRGQNVTFRCDPISEHNRLYWYRQTLGQGPEFLTYFQNEAQLEKSRLLSDRFSAERPKGSFSTLEIQRTEQGDSAMYLCASSSGQRWAYGYTFGSGTRLTVV.

The V call is TRBV24-1, the J call TRBJ2-3; no definite D call. The CDR3 sequence is 12 residues long. The V gene lost 9 bases and the J gene lost 4 bases, with 10 bases spanning the gap. Looked up from germline, CDR1 is KGHDR and CDR2 is SFDVKD. CDR3 bases: TGTGCCACCGGCGCGACCGCAGATACGCAGTATTTT. Translated, it gives CATGATADTQYF.

This clone was detected only once. The chain employs TRBV5-6 and TRBJ1-3, with D perhaps TRBD1 (6 bases). Germline CDR1 and CDR2: SGHDT and YYEEEE. This CDR3 has 17 amino acids. The V gene lost 2 bases and the J gene lost 0 bases, with 15 bases spanning the gap. DNA of the CDR3: TGTGCCAGCAGCTTCGATATAGGGGGTCGCTCTGGAAACACCATATATTTT. Protein: CASSFDIGGRSGNTIYF.

The V call is TRBV20-1, the J call TRBJ1-2; D is undetermined. The germline gives CDR1 DFQATT, CDR2 SNEGSKA (reference sequence). V lost 2 bases to trimming and J lost 1 base, with 2 bases between them. The CDR3 contains 11 residues. The CDR3 spells CSARHNYGYTF. Written as DNA, the CDR3 is TGCAGTGCTAGACATAACTATGGCTACACCTTC.

This chain connects TRBV4-1 to TRBJ1-5, with D unresolved. Per the germline V gene, CDR1 is MGHRA and CDR2 is YSYEKL. The CDR3 is 14 amino acids. The ends were cut back, 1 base at V and 7 bases at J, with 11 bases in the middle. In nucleotides, the CDR3 is TGCGCCAGCAGCCAAGCCCGGGTTGGGCAGCCCCAGCATTTT. This encodes CASSQARVGQPQHF.

The chain employs TRBV25-1 and TRBJ2-2; 7 bases align to TRBD2. V shed 4 bases and J 0 bases; nucleotides not matched to a gene: 2. The CDR3 consists of 15 residues. Per the germline V gene, CDR1 is MGHDK and CDR2 is SYGVNS. CDR3 coding DNA: TGTGCCAGCAGTGCGACTAGCACGAACACCGGGGAGCTGTTTTTT. Its translation: CASSATSTNTGELFF. Full variable domain (rest looked up from reference TRBV25-1 and TRBJ2-2): EADIYQTPRYLVIGTGKKITLECSQTMGHDKMYWYQQDPGMELHLIHYSYGVNSTEKGDLSSESTVSRIRTEHFPLTLESARPSHTSQYLCASSATSTNTGELFFGEGSRLTVL.

The chain uses TRBV10-3 and TRBJ2-2; no definite D call. V was clipped by 11 bases and J by 1 base, with 14 bases between them. CDR3 length equals 14 residues. The V gene's germline CDR1 is ENHRY and CDR2 SYGVKD. DNA for the CDR3: TGTGCCTCCTCCCGGACGGGGAACACCGGGGAGCTGTTTTTT. Translation: CASSRTGNTGELFF.

V gene TRBV19 combines with J gene TRBJ2-7; D ambiguous. Germline V lookup: CDR1 LNHDA, CDR2 SQIVND (reference sequence). V shed 1 base and J shed 4 bases, with 8 bases lying between them. CDR3 length: 13 residues. This CDR3 reads CASSIVMVYEQYV. The CDR3 bases are TGTGCCAGTAGTATAGTGATGGTTTACGAGCAGTACGTC.

The chain is built from TRBV18 and TRBJ1-5; 7 bases match TRBD1. CDR1 is KGHSH, CDR2 LQKENI, per germline. J gave up 7 bases and V 5 bases, and 11 bases lay outside the gene matches. This CDR3 region has 15 residues. The CDR3 DNA reads as TGTGCCAGCTCAGCTCCAGGGGGATCAGCACAGCCCCAGCATTTT. Its protein is CASSAPGGSAQPQHF.

This chain joins TRBV7-2 and TRBJ2-1; tentatively, D is TRBD1 (6 bases). V was shortened by 0 bases and J by 8 bases, with 14 bases between the two germline ends. CDR3 length: 15 residues. Germline V gene lookup returns CDR1 SGHTA and CDR2 FQGNSA. Written as DNA, the CDR3 is TGTGCCAGCAGCTTAGCCCCGGTGGGGACATATGAGCAGTTCTTC. Protein: CASSLAPVGTYEQFF.

The CDR3 nucleotides read TGTGCCTGGAGGGAACAGGGGATAGGTGGCTACACCTTC. Translated, it gives CAWREQGIGGYTF. This rearrangement joins TRBV30 to TRBJ1-2; 7 bases align to TRBD1. The germline V gene encodes CDR1 GTSNPN and CDR2 SVGIG (reference sequence). V gave up 3 bases and J gave up 7 bases; unmatched junction bases: 8. CDR3 length: 13 amino acids.

V and J are TRBV21-1 and TRBJ2-7. TRBV21-1 is tagged as a pseudogene. The CDR3 extends over 11 amino acids. The CDR3 region is CASRPSYEQYV. The CDR3 bases are TGTGCCAGCAGACCCTCCTACGAGCAGTACGTC.

This clone turned up a few times. The chain combines TRBV7-2 with TRBJ1-2; D remains unclear. This CDR3 contains 15 residues. Between the trimmed V and J ends, which lost 4 bases and 8 bases, there was a span of 20 bases. The germline gives CDR1 SGHTA, CDR2 FQGNSA. CDR3: CASSSRAEGAKGYTF. The CDR3 region has the DNA TGTGCCAGCAGCTCCCGGGCTGAGGGAGCTAAGGGCTACACCTTC.

This chain connects TRBV11-2 to TRBJ1-2, with D possibly being TRBD1 (6 bases). Deletions cut 4 bases from V and 7 bases from J, with 10 bases between. The CDR3 totals 12 residues. Germline V gene data show CDR1 as SGHAT and CDR2 as FQNNGV. CDR3 nucleotides: TGTGCCAGCAGCTCTACAGGGATTGGCTACACCTTC. This gives the protein CASSSTGIGYTF.

This chain connects TRBV5-1 to TRBJ2-5; D could derive from TRBD1 or TRBD2 (5 bases each). V dropped 1 base and J dropped 3 bases, with 13 bases sitting between them. The germline CDR1 and CDR2 sequences are SGHRS and YFSETQ. This CDR3 region has 15 residues. Here the CDR3 reads CASSLLAGREETQYF. CDR3 sequence (DNA): TGCGCCAGCAGCTTGCTAGCAGGGCGAGAAGAGACCCAGTACTTC.

The CDR3 is CAIRYDSPVTEAFF. In nucleotides, the CDR3 is TGTGCCATCAGGTACGACTCCCCGGTCACTGAAGCTTTCTTT. The V gene is TRBV10-3, the J gene TRBJ1-1, with no clear D. Between the trimmed V and J ends, which lost 6 bases and 4 bases, there was a span of 15 bases. The length of the CDR3 is 14 residues. The germline gives CDR1 ENHRY, CDR2 SYGVKD.

The V gene is TRBV4-1, the J gene TRBJ1-4; tentatively, D is TRBD1 (5 bases). V lost 4 bases, J lost 6 bases, and 27 bases lay in between. CDR1 and CDR2 from the germline V gene are MGHRA and YSYEKL. CDR3 length equals 19 residues. This CDR3 reads CASSRQGPPSRGQDEKLFF. Written as DNA, the CDR3 is TGCGCCAGCAGCCGACAAGGCCCTCCTAGCCGGGGCCAAGATGAAAAACTGTTTTTT.

This chain links TRBV3-1 (or the pseudogene TRBV3-2) with TRBJ1-2; D unresolved. From germline, CDR1 is LGHDT and CDR2 YNNKEL (reference sequence). There are 12 residues in the CDR3. Trimming shortened V by 6 bases and J by 7 bases, and 12 bases separated the two germline ends. CDR3 loop: CASSTSGRGYTF. CDR3 DNA sequence: TGTGCCAGCAGTACAAGCGGGCGTGGCTACACCTTC.

The chain employs TRBV5-4 and TRBJ2-3; D is unclear. This CDR3 is 16 amino acids long. V was shortened by 0 bases and J by 0 bases, with 11 bases between the two germline ends. Germline CDR1 and CDR2: SGHNT and YYREEE (reference sequence). The CDR3 coding sequence is TGTGCCAGCAGCTTGGACCCTTTCCCAAGCACAGATACGCAGTATTTT. Amino acid sequence: CASSLDPFPSTDTQYF.

V gene TRBV4-1 combines with J gene TRBJ2-1; 13 nucleotides agree with TRBD2. The CDR3 is 16 residues long. V dropped 3 bases and J dropped 5; count of bases not matched to a gene: 4. Germline CDR1 and CDR2: MGHRA and YSYEKL. Here the CDR3 DNA reads TGCGCCAGCAGCCAGGCGGGACTAGCGGGGAACAATGAGCAGTTCTTC. Its translation: CASSQAGLAGNNEQFF.

V and J are TRBV6-6 and TRBJ1-2; 9 bases line up with TRBD1. Germline loops: CDR1 MNHNY, CDR2 SVGAGI (reference sequence). The CDR3 covers 16 residues. The ends lost 5 bases at V and 3 bases at J; junction bases unmatched: 10. The CDR3 DNA reads as TGTGCCAGCAGTGCCCGGGACAGGGAATGGTACTATGGCTACACCTTC. Protein: CASSARDREWYYGYTF.